The T cell receptor (beta chain) under discussion was sequenced for a study of Ad26.COV2.S vaccination and SARS-CoV-2 variants. General study points: Spike-specific TCR breadth ran higher among vaccine recipients than placebo recipients.

Method: immunoSEQ multiplex PCR; TCRdb's copy keeps in-frame clones and lacks some. The table has roughly 680,000 clones, 70% to 90% seen once; the top ten hold over 1.3%. Sample treatment: some 20 received Ad26.COV2.S at low or high dose, single or two shots; roughly 5 received placebo; per-sample allocation not given. Samples were taken on day 63 after the first vaccine or placebo injection. To note about this clone: As yet, its antigen is unknown.

Germline V CDR1 and CDR2: SGHRS, YFSETQ. The CDR3 covers 14 residues. The V gene lost 0 bases and the J gene lost 3 bases, with 8 bases spanning the gap. The starting material was peripheral blood, obtained in a trial of Ad26.COV2.S vaccine versus placebo. The V gene is TRBV5-1, the J gene TRBJ2-3, with D hard to call. The receptor was derived from a person aged 18-65 years who received the Ad26.COV2.S COVID-19 vaccine or a placebo. The CDR3 is CASSLATKTDTQYF. For the CDR3, the DNA is TGCGCCAGCAGCTTGGCGACGAAAACAGATACGCAGTATTTT.